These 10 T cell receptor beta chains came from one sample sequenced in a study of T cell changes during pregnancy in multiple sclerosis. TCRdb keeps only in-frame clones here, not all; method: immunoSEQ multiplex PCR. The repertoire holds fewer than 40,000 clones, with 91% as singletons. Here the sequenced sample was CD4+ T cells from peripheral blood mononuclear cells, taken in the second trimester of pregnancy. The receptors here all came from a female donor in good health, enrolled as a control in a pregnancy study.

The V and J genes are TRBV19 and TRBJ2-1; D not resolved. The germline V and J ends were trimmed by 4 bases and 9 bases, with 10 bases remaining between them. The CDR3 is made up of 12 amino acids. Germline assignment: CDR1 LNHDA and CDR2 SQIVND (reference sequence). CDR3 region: CASSTSGGEQFF. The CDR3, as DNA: TGTGCCAGTAGTACATCCGGTGGTGAGCAGTTCTTC.

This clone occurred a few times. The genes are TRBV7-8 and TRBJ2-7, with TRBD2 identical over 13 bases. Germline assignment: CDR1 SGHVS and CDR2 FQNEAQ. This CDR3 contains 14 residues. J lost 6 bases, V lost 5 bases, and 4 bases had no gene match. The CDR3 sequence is CASSLGTSGAEQYF. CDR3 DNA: TGTGCCAGCAGCCTGGGGACTAGCGGGGCCGAGCAGTACTTC.

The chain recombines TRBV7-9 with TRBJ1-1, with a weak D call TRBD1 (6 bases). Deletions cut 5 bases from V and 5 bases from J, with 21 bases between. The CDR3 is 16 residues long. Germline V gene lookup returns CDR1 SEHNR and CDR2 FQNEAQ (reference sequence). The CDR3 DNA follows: TGTGCCAGCAGCGCACCGCCGGGGGGGCGGGAGACTGAAGCTTTCTTT. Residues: CASSAPPGGRETEAFF. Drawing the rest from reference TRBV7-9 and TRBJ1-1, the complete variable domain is DTGVSQNPRHKITKRGQNVTFRCDPISEHNRLYWYRQTLGQGPEFLTYFQNEAQLEKSRLLSDRFSAERPKGSFSTLEIQRTEQGDSAMYLCASSAPPGGRETEAFFGQGTRLTVV.

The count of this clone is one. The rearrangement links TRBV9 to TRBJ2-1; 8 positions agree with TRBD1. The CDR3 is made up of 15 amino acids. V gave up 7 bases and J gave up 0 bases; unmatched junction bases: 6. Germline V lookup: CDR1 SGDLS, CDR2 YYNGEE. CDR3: CASGGTGGSYNEQFF. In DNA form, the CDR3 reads TGTGCCAGCGGAGGTACAGGGGGCTCCTACAATGAGCAGTTCTTC. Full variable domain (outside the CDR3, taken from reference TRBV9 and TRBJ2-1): DSGVTQTPKHLITATGQRVTLRCSPRSGDLSVYWYQQSLDQGLQFLIQYYNGEERAKGNILERFSAQQFPDLHSELNLSSLELGDSALYFCASGGTGGSYNEQFFGPGTRLTVL.

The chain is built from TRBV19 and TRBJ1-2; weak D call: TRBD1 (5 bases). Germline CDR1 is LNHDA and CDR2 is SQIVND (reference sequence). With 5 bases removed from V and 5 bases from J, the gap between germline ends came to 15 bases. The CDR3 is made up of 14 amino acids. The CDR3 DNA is TGTGCCAGTAGTGCCAGGGTGTCTGATTATGGCTACACCTTC. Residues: CASSARVSDYGYTF.

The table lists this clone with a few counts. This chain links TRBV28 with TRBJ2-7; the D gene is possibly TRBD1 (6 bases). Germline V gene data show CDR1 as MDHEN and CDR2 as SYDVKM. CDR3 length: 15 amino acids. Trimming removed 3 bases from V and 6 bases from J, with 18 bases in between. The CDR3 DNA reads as TGTGCCAGCAGTTTCCCAGGGGCGTATGAAGGCGAGCAGTACTTC. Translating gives CASSFPGAYEGEQYF. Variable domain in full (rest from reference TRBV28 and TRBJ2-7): DVKVTQSSRYLVKRTGEKVFLECVQDMDHENMFWYRQDPGLGLRLIYFSYDVKMKEKGDIPEGYSVSREKKERFSLILESASTNQTSMYLCASSFPGAYEGEQYFGPGTRLTVT.

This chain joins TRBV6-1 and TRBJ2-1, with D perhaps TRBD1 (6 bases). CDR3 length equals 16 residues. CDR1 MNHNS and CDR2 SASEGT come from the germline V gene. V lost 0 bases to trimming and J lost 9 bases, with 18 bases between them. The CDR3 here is CASSEASAGATFEQFF. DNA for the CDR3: TGTGCCAGCAGTGAAGCCTCGGCAGGGGCGACCTTTGAGCAGTTCTTC.

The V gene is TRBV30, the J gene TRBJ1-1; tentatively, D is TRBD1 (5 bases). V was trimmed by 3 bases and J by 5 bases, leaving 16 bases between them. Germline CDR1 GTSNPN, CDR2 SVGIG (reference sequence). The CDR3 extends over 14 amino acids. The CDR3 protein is CAWSPKGLGTEAFF. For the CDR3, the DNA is TGTGCCTGGAGCCCCAAGGGACTAGGGACTGAAGCTTTCTTT.

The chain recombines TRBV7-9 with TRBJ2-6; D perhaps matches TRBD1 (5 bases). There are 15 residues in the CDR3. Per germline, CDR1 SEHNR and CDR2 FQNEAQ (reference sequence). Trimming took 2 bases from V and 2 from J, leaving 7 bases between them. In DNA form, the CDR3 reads TGTGCCAGCAGCTTAAGACAGCCTGGGGCCAACGTCCTGACTTTC. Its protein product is CASSLRQPGANVLTF.

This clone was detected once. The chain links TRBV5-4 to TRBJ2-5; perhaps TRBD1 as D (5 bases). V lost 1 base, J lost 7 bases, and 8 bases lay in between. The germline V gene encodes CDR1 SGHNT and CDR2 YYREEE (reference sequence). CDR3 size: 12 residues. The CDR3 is CASSLNRGTQYF. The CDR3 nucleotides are TGTGCCAGCAGCTTGAATAGGGGGACCCAGTACTTC.